The 9 T cell receptor beta chains below come from one sample, sequenced in a study of blood T cell repertoires in COVID-19. The table came from immunoSEQ multiplex PCR; TCRdb's copy has only in-frame clones and leaves some out. The table has 110,000 to 150,000 clones, approximately 84% seen once. The sample comprised peripheral blood. These receptors were taken from a woman aged 55-70 years with acute or convalescent COVID-19.

V and J are TRBV19 and TRBJ2-1; weak D call: TRBD2 (5 bases). The length of the CDR3 is 12 residues. Trimming removed 5 bases at V and 15 bases at J, with 17 bases between. Germline V gene lookup returns CDR1 LNHDA and CDR2 SQIVND (reference sequence). CDR3 nucleotide sequence: TGTGCCAGTAGTTCGACGGGAAGCATAGCGTTCTTC. Its translation: CASSSTGSIAFF. Complete variable domain (other parts from reference TRBV19 and TRBJ2-1): DGGITQSPKYLFRKEGQNVTLSCEQNLNHDAMYWYRQDPGQGLRLIYYSQIVNDFQKGDIAEGYSVSREKKESFPLTVTSAQKNPTAFYLCASSSTGSIAFFGPGTRLTVL.

V and J are TRBV7-9 and TRBJ2-1; D unclear. The CDR3 covers 15 residues. In germline, CDR1 is SEHNR, CDR2 FQNEAQ (reference sequence). V lost 7 bases to trimming and J lost 0 bases, with 13 bases between them. CDR3 protein: CASIQAELSYNEQFF. Written as DNA, the CDR3 is TGTGCCAGCATCCAGGCCGAGCTCTCCTACAATGAGCAGTTCTTC.

The chain uses TRBV10-3 and TRBJ2-2, with no clear D. Germline loops: CDR1 ENHRY, CDR2 SYGVKD. Between the trimmed V and J ends, which lost 2 bases and 3 bases, there was a span of 4 bases. This CDR3 is built from 13 residues. The CDR3 protein is CAISERDTGELFF. In DNA, the CDR3 is TGTGCCATCAGTGAGCGGGACACCGGGGAGCTGTTTTTT.

For the CDR3, the DNA is TGTGCCAGTACCTCCGGGACAGCCCGGGGCTACAATGAGCAGTTCTTC. This encodes CASTSGTARGYNEQFF. The genes are TRBV19 and TRBJ2-1, with TRBD1 identical over 7 bases. The junction had 12 bases not matched to a gene; V was cut back by 7 bases and J by 3 bases. The length of the CDR3 is 16 residues. The germline V gene has CDR1 LNHDA and CDR2 SQIVND (reference sequence).

This rearrangement joins TRBV29-1 to TRBJ2-7, with 10 bases matching TRBD1. V gave up 7 bases and J gave up 6 bases; unmatched junction bases: 9. The CDR3 extends over 13 amino acids. Germline V lookup: CDR1 SQVTM, CDR2 ANQGSEA. CDR3 sequence: CSARDRGPIEQYF. CDR3 bases: TGCAGCGCCCGGGACAGGGGCCCTATCGAGCAGTACTTC.

This chain connects TRBV6-5 to TRBJ2-3, with D perhaps TRBD2 (6 bases). Germline-derived CDR1 and CDR2 are MNHEY and SVGAGI. The CDR3 extends over 13 amino acids. Trimming pared 11 bases from V and 0 bases from J, leaving 12 bases between. CDR3 residues: CAGGFSSTDTQYF. CDR3 nucleotides: TGTGCCGGGGGGTTTTCTAGCACAGATACGCAGTATTTT.

The chain combines TRBV2 with TRBJ1-2, with 7 nucleotides matching TRBD1. CDR1 is SNHLY, CDR2 FYNNEI, per germline. The CDR3 length is 16 residues. Losses at the gene ends were 6 bases for V and 8 bases for J; bases not matched to a gene: 18. The CDR3 bases are TGTGCCAGCAGCCGGGACAGTGGGGAAGGATTTAACGGCTACACCTTC. Encoded protein: CASSRDSGEGFNGYTF.

This chain uses TRBV4-2 with TRBJ1-1; D gene unclear. The CDR3 length is 13 residues. Germline CDR1 is LGHNA and CDR2 is YNFKEQ. V was cut by 4 bases and J by 6 bases, with 12 bases left in between. CDR3 sequence reads: CASSRRSAPEAFF. The CDR3 DNA reads TGTGCCAGCAGCCGGAGGTCGGCCCCTGAAGCTTTCTTT.

The chain has TRBV19 and TRBJ2-7; 9 positions agree with TRBD1. V shed 3 bases, J shed 2 bases, and the junction held 11 bases outside the gene matches. The germline V gene encodes CDR1 LNHDA and CDR2 SQIVND (reference sequence). The length of the CDR3 is 17 residues. CDR3 nucleotide sequence: TGTGCCAGTAGTATTAGCTTGACAGGGGGAATAGCCTACGAGCAGTACTTC. Protein sequence: CASSISLTGGIAYEQYF.